These T cell receptor beta chains were read from a single sample in a study of cytomegalovirus exposure and HLA in healthy donors. Assay used: immunoSEQ multiplex PCR; TCRdb lists only in-frame clones, some missing. The sample lists 180,000 or so clones; approximately 80% were seen once. Sequenced material: PBMCs. The receptor source for this set is a girl aged 5-17 years in good health and CMV-seropositive. The CDR3 runs from the conserved cysteine through the conserved F or W. Each record gives: J gene, V gene, D gene, clone size, CDR3 protein, CDR3 DNA. A D gene is named only where the DNA matches it firmly. Some rows have no size entry. The others give once, few or many, or a class for an expanded clone.

j_call: TRBJ1-5
v_call: TRBV19
d_call: .
clone_size: few
cdr3_aa: CASRPSGGSYSNQPQHF
cdr3_nt: TGTGCCAGTAGACCCTCGGGGGGGTCCTATAGCAATCAGCCCCAGCATTTT

j_call: TRBJ2-1
v_call: TRBV5-1
d_call: TRBD1
clone_size: .
cdr3_aa: CASSRTGPEGEQFF
cdr3_nt: TGCGCCAGCAGCCGGACAGGGCCCGAGGGGGAGCAGTTCTTC

j_call: TRBJ1-2
v_call: TRBV4-1
d_call: TRBD1
clone_size: .
cdr3_aa: CASSQAGTGAYGYTF
cdr3_nt: TGCGCCAGCAGCCAAGCCGGGACAGGGGCCTATGGCTACACCTTC

j_call: TRBJ1-2
v_call: TRBV27
d_call: TRBD1
clone_size: .
cdr3_aa: CASSFVDREWYGYTF
cdr3_nt: TGTGCCAGCAGTTTTGTTGACAGGGAATGGTATGGCTACACCTTC

j_call: TRBJ1-6
v_call: TRBV7-8
d_call: .
clone_size: .
cdr3_aa: CASSLGLRGGANSPLHF
cdr3_nt: TGTGCCAGCAGCTTAGGCCTGAGAGGTGGGGCCAATTCACCCCTCCACTTT

j_call: TRBJ2-2
v_call: TRBV29-1
d_call: .
clone_size: few
cdr3_aa: CSAFRGANTGELFF
cdr3_nt: TGCAGCGCATTCCGCGGGGCCAACACCGGGGAGCTGTTTTTT

j_call: TRBJ1-2
v_call: TRBV5-1
d_call: .
clone_size: few
cdr3_aa: CASRRNSNQNYGYTF
cdr3_nt: TGCGCCAGCAGACGCAACAGCAACCAAAACTATGGCTACACCTTC

j_call: TRBJ2-7
v_call: TRBV29-1
d_call: TRBD2
clone_size: once
cdr3_aa: CSAGGGGSGSGYEQYF
cdr3_nt: TGCAGCGCCGGGGGAGGGGGAAGCGGGAGTGGGTACGAGCAGTACTTC

j_call: TRBJ2-7
v_call: TRBV7-9
d_call: TRBD1
clone_size: .
cdr3_aa: CASSMGQAYEQYF
cdr3_nt: TGTGCCAGCAGCATGGGACAGGCCTACGAGCAGTACTTC

j_call: TRBJ2-7
v_call: TRBV6-5
d_call: .
clone_size: few
cdr3_aa: CASSYGKIAPNEQYF
cdr3_nt: TGTGCCAGCAGTTACGGAAAGATAGCTCCTAACGAGCAGTACTTC

j_call: TRBJ1-3
v_call: TRBV10-3
d_call: .
clone_size: .
cdr3_aa: CAITGRQGISSGNTIYF
cdr3_nt: TGTGCCATCACCGGAAGGCAGGGTATAAGCTCTGGAAACACCATATATTTT

j_call: TRBJ2-2
v_call: TRBV5-4
d_call: TRBD1
clone_size: .
cdr3_aa: CASSLGPLQGSTGELFF
cdr3_nt: TGTGCCAGCAGCTTGGGACCGTTACAGGGGAGCACCGGGGAGCTGTTTTTT

j_call: TRBJ2-3
v_call: TRBV19
d_call: TRBD2
clone_size: .
cdr3_aa: CASSTGLAGTDTQYF
cdr3_nt: TGTGCCAGTAGTACGGGACTAGCGGGCACAGATACGCAGTATTTT

j_call: TRBJ2-3
v_call: TRBV16
d_call: TRBD2
clone_size: .
cdr3_aa: CASSQSGLAYF
cdr3_nt: TGTGCCAGCAGCCAATCGGGACTAGCGTATTTT

j_call: TRBJ1-2
v_call: TRBV20-1
d_call: .
clone_size: .
cdr3_aa: CSARDREGYTF
cdr3_nt: TGCAGTGCTAGAGACAGGGAAGGCTACACCTTC

j_call: TRBJ2-3
v_call: TRBV9
d_call: .
clone_size: .
cdr3_aa: CASSPRIDTQYF
cdr3_nt: TGTGCCAGCAGCCCCCGTATAGATACGCAGTATTTT

j_call: TRBJ1-1
v_call: TRBV27
d_call: TRBD1
clone_size: .
cdr3_aa: CASSLREGATEAFF
cdr3_nt: TGTGCCAGCAGTTTACGTGAGGGGGCCACTGAAGCTTTCTTT

j_call: TRBJ2-2
v_call: TRBV7-2
d_call: TRBD1
clone_size: .
cdr3_aa: CASSFPYRGPNTGELFF
cdr3_nt: TGTGCCAGCAGCTTCCCGTACAGGGGGCCAAACACCGGGGAGCTGTTTTTT

j_call: TRBJ1-5
v_call: TRBV10-2
d_call: .
clone_size: .
cdr3_aa: CASSDGGTKDVSNQPQHF
cdr3_nt: TGCGCCAGCAGTGATGGGGGGACGAAGGACGTTAGCAATCAGCCCCAGCATTTT

j_call: TRBJ2-7
v_call: TRBV15
d_call: TRBD2
clone_size: once
cdr3_aa: CATSRAVAGWPKSSYEQYF
cdr3_nt: TGTGCCACCAGCAGAGCGGTAGCGGGATGGCCTAAAAGCTCCTACGAGCAGTACTTC

j_call: TRBJ1-1
v_call: TRBV27
d_call: TRBD1
clone_size: .
cdr3_aa: CASRATGGLRKAFF
cdr3_nt: TGTGCCAGCAGGGCCACAGGGGGTTTAAGGAAAGCTTTCTTT

j_call: TRBJ1-2
v_call: TRBV30
d_call: .
clone_size: .
cdr3_aa: CAWTDSRRGGYPF
cdr3_nt: TGTGCCTGGACGGACAGCCGCAGGGGTGGCTACCCCTTC

j_call: TRBJ2-5
v_call: TRBV27
d_call: TRBD1
clone_size: .
cdr3_aa: CASSRTGLKYRETQYF
cdr3_nt: TGTGCCAGCAGCAGGACAGGGTTAAAGTATCGAGAGACCCAGTACTTC

j_call: TRBJ1-2
v_call: TRBV6-5
d_call: .
clone_size: once
cdr3_aa: CASSYSRGAQGYTF
cdr3_nt: TGTGCCAGCAGTTACTCGCGGGGGGCGCAGGGCTACACCTTC

j_call: TRBJ1-4
v_call: TRBV27
d_call: .
clone_size: once
cdr3_aa: CASSLTGRGEKLFF
cdr3_nt: TGTGCCAGCAGTTTAACAGGGAGGGGGGAAAAACTGTTTTTT

j_call: TRBJ2-7
v_call: TRBV19
d_call: TRBD2
clone_size: .
cdr3_aa: CASSKTSGRAHEQYF
cdr3_nt: TGTGCCAGTAGTAAGACTAGCGGGAGGGCCCACGAGCAGTACTTC

j_call: TRBJ2-5
v_call: TRBV19
d_call: TRBD2
clone_size: .
cdr3_aa: CASSATSGSFETQYF
cdr3_nt: TGTGCCAGTAGTGCGACTAGCGGGAGTTTCGAGACCCAGTACTTC

j_call: TRBJ2-7
v_call: TRBV5-1
d_call: .
clone_size: .
cdr3_aa: CASSRGSGSQSEQYF
cdr3_nt: TGCGCCAGCAGCCGGGGGTCCGGGTCCCAAAGCGAGCAGTACTTC

j_call: TRBJ1-5
v_call: TRBV6-1
d_call: .
clone_size: .
cdr3_aa: CASHNGGPQHF
cdr3_nt: TGTGCCAGCCACAACGGGGGGCCCCAGCATTTT

j_call: TRBJ2-3
v_call: TRBV25-1
d_call: TRBD1
clone_size: .
cdr3_aa: CASSGRDRADTQYF
cdr3_nt: TGTGCCAGCAGTGGGCGGGACAGGGCAGATACGCAGTATTTT

j_call: TRBJ2-3
v_call: TRBV10-1
d_call: TRBD2
clone_size: few
cdr3_aa: CASRLGLAGSTDTQYF
cdr3_nt: TGCGCCAGCAGACTGGGACTAGCGGGCAGCACAGATACGCAGTATTTT

j_call: TRBJ2-7
v_call: TRBV30
d_call: .
clone_size: .
cdr3_aa: CAWSPPAGTTGEQYF
cdr3_nt: TGTGCCTGGAGTCCCCCCGCGGGCACGACGGGGGAGCAGTACTTC

j_call: TRBJ1-6
v_call: TRBV30
d_call: TRBD1
clone_size: few
cdr3_aa: CAWRATGVGNSPLHF
cdr3_nt: TGTGCCTGGAGAGCTACAGGGGTGGGTAATTCACCCCTCCACTTT

j_call: TRBJ2-7
v_call: TRBV11-2
d_call: .
clone_size: .
cdr3_aa: CASSLGLAYEQYF
cdr3_nt: TGTGCCAGCAGCTTAGGACTAGCCTACGAGCAGTACTTC

j_call: TRBJ1-2
v_call: TRBV4-1
d_call: .
clone_size: few
cdr3_aa: CASSQGLFPDNYGYTF
cdr3_nt: TGCGCCAGCAGCCAAGGACTTTTCCCCGATAACTATGGCTACACCTTC

j_call: TRBJ1-5
v_call: TRBV30
d_call: .
clone_size: .
cdr3_aa: CAWSRAPREQPQHF
cdr3_nt: TGTGCCTGGAGCAGGGCGCCCCGGGAGCAGCCCCAGCATTTT

j_call: TRBJ2-7
v_call: TRBV11-3
d_call: TRBD2
clone_size: .
cdr3_aa: CASSLTSGSYEQYF
cdr3_nt: TGTGCCAGCAGCTTGACTAGCGGGAGCTACGAGCAGTACTTC

j_call: TRBJ2-7
v_call: TRBV2
d_call: TRBD1
clone_size: .
cdr3_aa: CASGTGIYEQYF
cdr3_nt: TGTGCCAGCGGGACAGGGATCTACGAGCAGTACTTC

j_call: TRBJ2-3
v_call: TRBV19
d_call: TRBD1
clone_size: .
cdr3_aa: CASRDRDRATDTQYF
cdr3_nt: TGTGCCAGTAGGGACCGGGACAGGGCTACAGATACGCAGTATTTT

j_call: TRBJ1-2
v_call: TRBV7-9
d_call: TRBD1
clone_size: .
cdr3_aa: CASSLATGTVGYTF
cdr3_nt: TGTGCCAGCAGCTTAGCGACTGGGACAGTAGGCTACACCTTC